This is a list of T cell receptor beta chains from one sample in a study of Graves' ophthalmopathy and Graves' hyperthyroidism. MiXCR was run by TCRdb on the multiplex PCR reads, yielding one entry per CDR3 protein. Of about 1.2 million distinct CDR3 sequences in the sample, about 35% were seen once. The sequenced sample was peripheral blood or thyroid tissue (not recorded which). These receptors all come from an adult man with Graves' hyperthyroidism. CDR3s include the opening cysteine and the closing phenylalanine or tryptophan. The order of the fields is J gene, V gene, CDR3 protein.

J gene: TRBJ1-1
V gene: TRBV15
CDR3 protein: CATSRDSLKAFF

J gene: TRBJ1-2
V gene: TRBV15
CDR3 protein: CATSRAGDGGYTF

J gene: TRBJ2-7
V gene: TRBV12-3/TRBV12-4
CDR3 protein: CASSPAGTGDYEQYF

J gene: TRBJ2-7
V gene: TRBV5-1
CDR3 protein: CASSLNRGDYEQYF

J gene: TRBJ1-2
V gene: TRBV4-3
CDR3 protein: CASSQDRTLGYTF

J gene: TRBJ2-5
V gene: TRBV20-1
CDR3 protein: CSARDPLMETQYF

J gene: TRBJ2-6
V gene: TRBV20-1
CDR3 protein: CSGGTYSGANVLTF

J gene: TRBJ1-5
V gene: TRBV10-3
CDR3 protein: CASSYQGQGVSYEHF

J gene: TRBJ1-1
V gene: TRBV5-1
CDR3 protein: CASSLRDGAEAFF

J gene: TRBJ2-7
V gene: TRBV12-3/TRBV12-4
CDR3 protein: CASRGSGSYPYEQYF

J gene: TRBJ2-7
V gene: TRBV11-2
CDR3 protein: CASSRTGTSGNSYEQYF

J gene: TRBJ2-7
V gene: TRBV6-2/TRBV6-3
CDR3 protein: CASRTRAGVSYEQYF

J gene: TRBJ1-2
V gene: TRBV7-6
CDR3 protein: CASSLGVTGGTYGYTF

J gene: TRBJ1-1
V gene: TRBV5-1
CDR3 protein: CASRPGVGTEAFF

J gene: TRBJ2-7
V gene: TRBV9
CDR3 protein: CASSVGNGGAYEQYF

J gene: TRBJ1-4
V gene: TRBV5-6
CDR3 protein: CASSTPGTQNEKLFF

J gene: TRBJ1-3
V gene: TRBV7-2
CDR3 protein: CASNRDSGNTIYF

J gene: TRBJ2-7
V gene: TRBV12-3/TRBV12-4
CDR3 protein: CASSQGGGSVEQYF

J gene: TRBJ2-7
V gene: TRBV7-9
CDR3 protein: CASSVGISGTYEQYF

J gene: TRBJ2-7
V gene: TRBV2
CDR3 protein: CASSEINEQYF

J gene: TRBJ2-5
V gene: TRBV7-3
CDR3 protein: CASSLGGGTRETQYF

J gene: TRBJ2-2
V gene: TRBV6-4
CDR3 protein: CASSDPGQGYTGELFF

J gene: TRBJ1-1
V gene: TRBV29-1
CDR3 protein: CTVSGEAFF

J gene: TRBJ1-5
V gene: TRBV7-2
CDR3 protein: CASSQDRDFSGPQHF

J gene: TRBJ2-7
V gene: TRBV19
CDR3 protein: CASSITGGSYEQYF

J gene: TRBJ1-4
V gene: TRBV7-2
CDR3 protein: CASSFEEAAGEKLFF

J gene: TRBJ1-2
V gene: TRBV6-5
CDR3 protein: CASSFGQGAGYTF

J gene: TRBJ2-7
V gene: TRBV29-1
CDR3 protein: CSVENYEGRQGAVEQYF

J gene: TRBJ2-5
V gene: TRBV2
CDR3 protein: CASTFSGPTQETQYF

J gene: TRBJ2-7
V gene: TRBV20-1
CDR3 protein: CSAGGALTYEQYF

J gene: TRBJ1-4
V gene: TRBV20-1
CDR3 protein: CSARGRGGGFDEKLFF

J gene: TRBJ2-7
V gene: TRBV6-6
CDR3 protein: CATPPIYEQYF

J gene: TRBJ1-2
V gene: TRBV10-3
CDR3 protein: CAISESSARKAGYTF

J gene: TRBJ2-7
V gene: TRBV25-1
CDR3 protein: CASSTRQVLSVDEQYF

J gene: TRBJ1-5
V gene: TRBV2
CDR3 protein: CASREGQGSVQPQHF

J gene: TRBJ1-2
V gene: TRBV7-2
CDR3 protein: CASSWDGEGYGYTF

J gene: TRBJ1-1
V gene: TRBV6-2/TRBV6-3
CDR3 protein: CASIRLPGNTEAFF

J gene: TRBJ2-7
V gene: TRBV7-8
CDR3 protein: CASSPPSGTGTYEQYF

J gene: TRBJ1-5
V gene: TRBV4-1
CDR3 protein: CASSHTGIVQPQHF

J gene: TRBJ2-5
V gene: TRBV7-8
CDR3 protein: CASSKDRSQETQYF

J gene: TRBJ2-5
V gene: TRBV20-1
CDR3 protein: CSASRLDSLEETQYF

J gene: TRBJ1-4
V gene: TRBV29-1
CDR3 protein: CSVEDRIGRGEKLFF

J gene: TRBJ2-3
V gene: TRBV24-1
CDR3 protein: CATSDSDRFKDTQYF

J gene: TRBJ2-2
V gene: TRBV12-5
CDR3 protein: CASGDRGPGGELFF

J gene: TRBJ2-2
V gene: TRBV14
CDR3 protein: CASSLFSGGSGELFF

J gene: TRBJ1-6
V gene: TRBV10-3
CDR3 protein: CAISDTGEINSPLHF

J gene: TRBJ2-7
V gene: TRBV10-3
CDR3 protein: CATWDRGHEQYF

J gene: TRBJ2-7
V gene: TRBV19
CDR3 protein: CASKSTGYSYEQYF

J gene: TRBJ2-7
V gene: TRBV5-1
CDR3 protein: CASSLHRDLSSYEQYF

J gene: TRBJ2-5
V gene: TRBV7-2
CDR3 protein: CASSLGGRGQETQYF

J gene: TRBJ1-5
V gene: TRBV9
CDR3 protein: CASSRGLLDQPQHF

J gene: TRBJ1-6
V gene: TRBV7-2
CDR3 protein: CASSPDQRQGAPLHF

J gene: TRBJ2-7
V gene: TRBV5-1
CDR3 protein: CASSPWDYYYEQYF

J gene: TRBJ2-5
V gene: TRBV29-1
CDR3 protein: CSVEGGGASETQYF

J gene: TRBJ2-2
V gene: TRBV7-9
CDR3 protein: CASSFLAVNTGELFF